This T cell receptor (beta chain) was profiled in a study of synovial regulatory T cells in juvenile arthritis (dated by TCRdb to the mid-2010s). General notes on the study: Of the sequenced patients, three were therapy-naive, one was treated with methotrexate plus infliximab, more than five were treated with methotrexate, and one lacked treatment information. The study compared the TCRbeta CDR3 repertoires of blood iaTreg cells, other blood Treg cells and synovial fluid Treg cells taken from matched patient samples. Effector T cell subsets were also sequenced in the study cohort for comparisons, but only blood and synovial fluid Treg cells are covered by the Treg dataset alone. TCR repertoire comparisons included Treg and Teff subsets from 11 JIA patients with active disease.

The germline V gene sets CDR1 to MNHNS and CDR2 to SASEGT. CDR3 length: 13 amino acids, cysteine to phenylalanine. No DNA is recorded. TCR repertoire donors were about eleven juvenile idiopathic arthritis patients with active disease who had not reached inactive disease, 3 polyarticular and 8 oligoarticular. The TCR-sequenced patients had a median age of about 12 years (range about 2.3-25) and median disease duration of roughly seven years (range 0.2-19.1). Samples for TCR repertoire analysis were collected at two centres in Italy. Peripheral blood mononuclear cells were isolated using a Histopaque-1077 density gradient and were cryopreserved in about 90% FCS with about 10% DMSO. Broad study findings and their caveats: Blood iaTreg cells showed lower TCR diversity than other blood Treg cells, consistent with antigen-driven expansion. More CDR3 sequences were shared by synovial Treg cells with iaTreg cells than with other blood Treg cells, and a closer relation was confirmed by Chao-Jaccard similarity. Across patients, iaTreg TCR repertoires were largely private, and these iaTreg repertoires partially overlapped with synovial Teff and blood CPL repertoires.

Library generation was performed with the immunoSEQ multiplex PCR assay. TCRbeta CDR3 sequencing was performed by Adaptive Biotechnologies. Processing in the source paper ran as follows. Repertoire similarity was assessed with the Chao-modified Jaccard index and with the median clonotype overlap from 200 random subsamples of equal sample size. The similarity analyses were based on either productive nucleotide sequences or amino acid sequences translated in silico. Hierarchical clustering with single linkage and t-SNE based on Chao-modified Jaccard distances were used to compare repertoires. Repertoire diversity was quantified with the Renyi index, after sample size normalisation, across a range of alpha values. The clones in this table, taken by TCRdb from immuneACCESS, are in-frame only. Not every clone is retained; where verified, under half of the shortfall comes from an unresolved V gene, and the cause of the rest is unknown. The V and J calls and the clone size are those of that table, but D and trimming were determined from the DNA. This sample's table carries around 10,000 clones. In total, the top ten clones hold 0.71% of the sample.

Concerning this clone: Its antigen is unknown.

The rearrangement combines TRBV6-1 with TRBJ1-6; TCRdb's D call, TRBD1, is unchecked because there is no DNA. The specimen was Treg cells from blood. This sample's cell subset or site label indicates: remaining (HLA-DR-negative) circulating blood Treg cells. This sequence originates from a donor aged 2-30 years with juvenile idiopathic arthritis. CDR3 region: CASSGAANSPLHF.